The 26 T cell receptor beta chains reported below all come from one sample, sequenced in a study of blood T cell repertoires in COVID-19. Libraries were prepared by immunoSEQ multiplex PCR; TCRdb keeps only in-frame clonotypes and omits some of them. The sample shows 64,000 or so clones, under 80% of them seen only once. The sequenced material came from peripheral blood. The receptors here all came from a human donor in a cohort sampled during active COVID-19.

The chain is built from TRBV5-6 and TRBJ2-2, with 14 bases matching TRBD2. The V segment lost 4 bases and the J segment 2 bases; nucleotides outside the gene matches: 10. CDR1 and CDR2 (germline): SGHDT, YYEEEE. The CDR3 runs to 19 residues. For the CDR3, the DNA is TGTGCCAGCAGCGTGGAAGGACTAGCGGGAGGCCTAAACACCGGGGAGCTGTTTTTT. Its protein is CASSVEGLAGGLNTGELFF. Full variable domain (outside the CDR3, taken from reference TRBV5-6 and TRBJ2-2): DAGVTQSPTHLIKTRGQQVTLRCSPKSGHDTVSWYQQALGQGPQFIFQYYEEEERQRGNFPDRFSGHQFPNYSSELNVNALLLGDSALYLCASSVEGLAGGLNTGELFFGEGSRLTVL.

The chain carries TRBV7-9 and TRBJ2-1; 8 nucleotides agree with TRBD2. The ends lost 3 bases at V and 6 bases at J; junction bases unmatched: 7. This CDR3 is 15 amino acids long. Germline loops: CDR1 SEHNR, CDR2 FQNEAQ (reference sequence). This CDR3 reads CASSLGGTRPNEQFF. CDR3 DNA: TGTGCCAGCAGCTTGGGAGGGACTAGACCCAATGAGCAGTTCTTC.

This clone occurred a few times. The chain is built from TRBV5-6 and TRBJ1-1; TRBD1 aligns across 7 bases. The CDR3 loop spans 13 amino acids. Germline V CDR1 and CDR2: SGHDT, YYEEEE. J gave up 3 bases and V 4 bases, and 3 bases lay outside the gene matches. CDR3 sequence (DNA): TGTGCCAGCAGCCTAGACAGGGACACTGAAGCTTTCTTT. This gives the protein CASSLDRDTEAFF.

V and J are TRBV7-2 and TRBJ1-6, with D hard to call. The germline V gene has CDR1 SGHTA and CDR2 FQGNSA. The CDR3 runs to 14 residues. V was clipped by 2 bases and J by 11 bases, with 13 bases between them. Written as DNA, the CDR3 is TGTGCCAGCAGCTTACAGACCAGTGCGGCACCCCTCCACTTT. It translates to CASSLQTSAAPLHF.

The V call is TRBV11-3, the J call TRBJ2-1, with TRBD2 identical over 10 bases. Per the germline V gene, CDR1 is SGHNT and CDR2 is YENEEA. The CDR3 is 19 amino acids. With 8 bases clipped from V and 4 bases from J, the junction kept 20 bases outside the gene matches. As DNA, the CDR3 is TGTGCCAGCTCCCCCCGGGGGGGGGAACTAGCGGGAACTTACAATGAGCAGTTCTTC. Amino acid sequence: CASSPRGGELAGTYNEQFF.

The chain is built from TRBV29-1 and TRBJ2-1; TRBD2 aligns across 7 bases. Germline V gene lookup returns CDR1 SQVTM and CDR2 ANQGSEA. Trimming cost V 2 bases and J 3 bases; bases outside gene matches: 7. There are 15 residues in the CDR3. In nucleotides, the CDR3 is TGCAGCGTTGAATCGCCTAGCGGACTCTACAATGAGCAGTTCTTC. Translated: CSVESPSGLYNEQFF.

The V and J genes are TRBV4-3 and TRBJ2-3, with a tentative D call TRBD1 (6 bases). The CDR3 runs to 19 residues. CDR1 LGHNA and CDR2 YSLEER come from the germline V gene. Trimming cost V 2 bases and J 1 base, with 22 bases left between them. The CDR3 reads CASSQTGTSWIRGTDTQYF. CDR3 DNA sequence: TGCGCCAGCAGCCAAACCGGGACAAGTTGGATTCGGGGCACAGATACGCAGTATTTT.

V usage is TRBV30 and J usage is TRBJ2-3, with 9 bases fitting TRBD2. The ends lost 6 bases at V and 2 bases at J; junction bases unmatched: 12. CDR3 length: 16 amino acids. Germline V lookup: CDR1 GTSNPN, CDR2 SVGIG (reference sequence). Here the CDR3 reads CACSPGTSLYTDTQYF. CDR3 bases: TGTGCCTGCAGCCCCGGGACTAGCCTATACACAGATACGCAGTATTTT.

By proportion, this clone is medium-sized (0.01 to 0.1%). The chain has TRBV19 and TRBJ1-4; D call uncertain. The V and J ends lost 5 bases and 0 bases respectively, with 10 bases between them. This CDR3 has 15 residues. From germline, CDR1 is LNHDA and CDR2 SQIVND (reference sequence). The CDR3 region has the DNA TGTGCCAGTAGTGAGCGACTTGCAACTAATGAAAAACTGTTTTTT. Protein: CASSERLATNEKLFF.

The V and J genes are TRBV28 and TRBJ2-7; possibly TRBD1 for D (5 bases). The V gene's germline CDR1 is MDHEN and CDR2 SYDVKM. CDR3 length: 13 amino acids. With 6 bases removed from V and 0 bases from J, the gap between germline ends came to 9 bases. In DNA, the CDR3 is TGTGCCAGCAGCGCGGACAACTCCTACGAGCAGTACTTC. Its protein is CASSADNSYEQYF.

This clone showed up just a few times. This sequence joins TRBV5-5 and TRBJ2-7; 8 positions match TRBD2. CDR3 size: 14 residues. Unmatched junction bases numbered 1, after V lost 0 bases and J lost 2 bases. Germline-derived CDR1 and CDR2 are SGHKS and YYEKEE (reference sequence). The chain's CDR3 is CASSLEAGAYEQYF. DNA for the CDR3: TGTGCCAGCAGCTTGGAAGCGGGAGCCTACGAGCAGTACTTC. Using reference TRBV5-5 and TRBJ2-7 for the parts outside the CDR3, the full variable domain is DAGVTQSPTHLIKTRGQQVTLRCSPISGHKSVSWYQQVLGQGPQFIFQYYEKEERGRGNFPDRFSARQFPNYSSELNVNALLLGDSALYLCASSLEAGAYEQYFGPGTRLTVT.

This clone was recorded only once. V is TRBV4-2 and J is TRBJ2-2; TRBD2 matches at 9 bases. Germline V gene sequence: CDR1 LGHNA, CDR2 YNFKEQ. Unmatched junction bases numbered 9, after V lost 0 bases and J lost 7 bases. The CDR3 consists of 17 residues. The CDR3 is CASSQDRGLATGGELFF. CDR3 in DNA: TGTGCCAGCAGCCAAGACCGCGGACTAGCGACCGGCGGGGAGCTGTTTTTT.

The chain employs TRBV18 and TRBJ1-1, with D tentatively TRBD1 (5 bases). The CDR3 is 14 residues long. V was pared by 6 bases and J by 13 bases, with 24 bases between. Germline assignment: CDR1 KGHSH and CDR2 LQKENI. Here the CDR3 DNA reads TGTGCCAGCTCGCCGCCCACCCCCGGAGGGAGGGGTTTCTTT. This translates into CASSPPTPGGRGFF.

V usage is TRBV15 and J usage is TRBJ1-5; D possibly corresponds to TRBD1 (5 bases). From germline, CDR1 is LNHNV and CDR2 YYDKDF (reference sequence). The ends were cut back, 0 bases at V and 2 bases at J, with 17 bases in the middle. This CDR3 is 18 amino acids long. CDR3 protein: CATSRDSMGGGGNQPQHF. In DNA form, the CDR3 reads TGTGCCACCAGCAGAGATAGCATGGGGGGAGGAGGCAATCAGCCCCAGCATTTT.

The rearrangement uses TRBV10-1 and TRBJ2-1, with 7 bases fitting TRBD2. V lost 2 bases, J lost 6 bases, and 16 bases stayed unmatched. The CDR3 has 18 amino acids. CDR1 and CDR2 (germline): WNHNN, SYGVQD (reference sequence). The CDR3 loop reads CASSERYDIAGASNEQFF. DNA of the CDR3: TGCGCCAGCAGTGAGAGGTATGATATCGCGGGAGCGTCCAATGAGCAGTTCTTC.

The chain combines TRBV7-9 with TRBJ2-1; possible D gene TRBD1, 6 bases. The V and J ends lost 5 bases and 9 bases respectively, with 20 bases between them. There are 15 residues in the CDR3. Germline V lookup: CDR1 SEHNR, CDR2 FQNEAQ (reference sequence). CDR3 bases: TGTGCCAGCAGCCGACCAGTACTCCCCAGGGGTGAGCAGTTCTTC. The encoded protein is CASSRPVLPRGEQFF.

CDR3 sequence reads: CASSLVAGSNQPQHF. The CDR3 DNA follows: TGTGCCAGCAGCTTAGTTGCCGGTAGCAATCAGCCCCAGCATTTT. The V call is TRBV7-6, the J call TRBJ1-5, with no clear D. CDR1 is SGHVS, CDR2 FNYEAQ, per germline. The V gene lost 1 base and the J gene lost 0 bases, with 7 bases spanning the gap. The CDR3 is made up of 15 amino acids.

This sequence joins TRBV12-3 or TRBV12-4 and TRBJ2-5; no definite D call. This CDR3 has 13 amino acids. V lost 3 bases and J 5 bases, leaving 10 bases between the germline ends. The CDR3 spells CASSFGPGETQYF. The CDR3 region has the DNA TGTGCCAGCAGTTTCGGCCCCGGGGAGACCCAGTACTTC.

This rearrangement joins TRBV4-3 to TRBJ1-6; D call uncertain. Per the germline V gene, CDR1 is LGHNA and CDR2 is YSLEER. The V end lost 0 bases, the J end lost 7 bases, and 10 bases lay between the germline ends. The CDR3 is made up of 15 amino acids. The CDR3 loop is CASSQDSVSNSPLHF. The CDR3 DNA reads TGCGCCAGCAGCCAAGATTCGGTCTCGAATTCACCCCTCCACTTT.

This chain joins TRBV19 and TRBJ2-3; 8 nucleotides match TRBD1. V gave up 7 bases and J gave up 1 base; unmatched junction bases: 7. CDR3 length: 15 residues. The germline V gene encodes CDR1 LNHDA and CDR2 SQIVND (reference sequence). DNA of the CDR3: TGTGCCAGTACCGACGGACAGGGAGGCACAGATACGCAGTATTTT. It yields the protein CASTDGQGGTDTQYF. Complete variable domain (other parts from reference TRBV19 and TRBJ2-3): DGGITQSPKYLFRKEGQNVTLSCEQNLNHDAMYWYRQDPGQGLRLIYYSQIVNDFQKGDIAEGYSVSREKKESFPLTVTSAQKNPTAFYLCASTDGQGGTDTQYFGPGTRLTVL.

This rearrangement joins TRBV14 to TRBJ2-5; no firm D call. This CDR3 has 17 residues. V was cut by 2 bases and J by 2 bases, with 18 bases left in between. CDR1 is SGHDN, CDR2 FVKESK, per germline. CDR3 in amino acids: CASSQNPQVVTQETQYF. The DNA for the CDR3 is TGTGCCAGCAGCCAAAACCCCCAGGTCGTAACTCAAGAGACCCAGTACTTC.

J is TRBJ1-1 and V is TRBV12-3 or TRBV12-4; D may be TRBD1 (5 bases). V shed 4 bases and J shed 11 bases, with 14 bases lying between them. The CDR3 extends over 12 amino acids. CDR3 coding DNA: TGTGCCAGCAGTTCCACCGGGACTCGGGCTTTCTTT. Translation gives CASSSTGTRAFF.

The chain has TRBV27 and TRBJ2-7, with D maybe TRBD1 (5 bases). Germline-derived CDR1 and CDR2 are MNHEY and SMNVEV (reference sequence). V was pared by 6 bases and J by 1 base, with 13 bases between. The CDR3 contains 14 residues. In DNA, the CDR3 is TGTGCCAGCAGCCTGACAGTACCATCCTACGAGCAGTACTTC. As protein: CASSLTVPSYEQYF.

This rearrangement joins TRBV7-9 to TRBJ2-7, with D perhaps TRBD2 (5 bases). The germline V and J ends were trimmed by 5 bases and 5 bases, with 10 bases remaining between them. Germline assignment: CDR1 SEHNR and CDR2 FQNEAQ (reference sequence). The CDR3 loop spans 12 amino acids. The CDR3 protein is CASSRGPDEQYF. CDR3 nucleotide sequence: TGTGCCAGCAGCAGAGGGCCCGACGAGCAGTACTTC. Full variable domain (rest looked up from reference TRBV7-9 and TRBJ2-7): DTGVSQNPRHKITKRGQNVTFRCDPISEHNRLYWYRQTLGQGPEFLTYFQNEAQLEKSRLLSDRFSAERPKGSFSTLEIQRTEQGDSAMYLCASSRGPDEQYFGPGTRLTVT.

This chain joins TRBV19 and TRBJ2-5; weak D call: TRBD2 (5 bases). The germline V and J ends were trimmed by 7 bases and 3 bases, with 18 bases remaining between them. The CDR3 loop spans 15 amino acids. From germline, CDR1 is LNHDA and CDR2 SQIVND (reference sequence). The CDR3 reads CASKRSGFGKETQYF. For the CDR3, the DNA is TGTGCCAGTAAACGTTCGGGGTTTGGAAAAGAGACCCAGTACTTC.

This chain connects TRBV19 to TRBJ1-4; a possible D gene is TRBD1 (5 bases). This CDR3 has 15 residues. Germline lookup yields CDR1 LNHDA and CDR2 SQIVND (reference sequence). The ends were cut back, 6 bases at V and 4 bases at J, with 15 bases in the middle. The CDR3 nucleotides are TGTGCCAGTAGCCAACTGGGAGGGGATAATGAAAAACTGTTTTTT. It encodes CASSQLGGDNEKLFF.